This T cell receptor (beta chain) was captured in a study of blood T cell repertoires in COVID-19. This clone was counted a few times. Germline assignment: CDR1 SGHDT and CDR2 YYEEEE. The CDR3 sequence is 15 residues long. After removal of 4 bases from V and 4 bases from J, the junction contained 6 bases not matched to a gene. Clones were sequenced by immunoSEQ multiplex PCR, and TCRdb holds only the in-frame ones, with some missing. The sample has 300,000 to 450,000 clones; about 88% are singletons. The V call is TRBV5-6, the J call TRBJ2-3; 10 positions agree with TRBD2. The receptor comes from a human donor in a cohort sampled during active COVID-19. Sequencing was done on a sample of peripheral blood. CDR3 region: CASSRLAGAADTQYF. For the CDR3, the DNA is TGTGCCAGCAGCAGGCTAGCGGGGGCGGCAGATACGCAGTATTTT.